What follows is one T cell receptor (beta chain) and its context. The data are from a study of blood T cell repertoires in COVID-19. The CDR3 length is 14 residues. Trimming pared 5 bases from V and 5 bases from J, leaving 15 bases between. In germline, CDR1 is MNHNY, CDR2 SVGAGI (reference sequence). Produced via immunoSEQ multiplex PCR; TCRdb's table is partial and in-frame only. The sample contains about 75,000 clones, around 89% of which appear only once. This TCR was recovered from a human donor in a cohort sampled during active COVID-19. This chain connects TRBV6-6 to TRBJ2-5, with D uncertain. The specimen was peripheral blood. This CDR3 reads CASSIMTGSETQYF. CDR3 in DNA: TGTGCCAGCAGTATTATGACTGGTTCGGAGACCCAGTACTTC.